Listed here are 21 T cell receptor beta chains from one sample, sequenced in a study of blood T cells in healthy people across ages. A second PCR, run for about 6 to 11 cycles, used a sample-barcoded 5' primer plus a J-beta primer mix. TCRdb re-called the 5' RACE reads with MiXCR, one entry per CDR3 protein. The sample lists about 640,000 distinct CDR3 sequences, roughly 58% seen once, with approximately 40% in the top ten. Sequenced sample: blood. These receptors all come from a man in his sixties in good health.

This clonotype was detected once. This rearrangement joins TRBV28 to TRBJ2-1; 8 bases are shared with TRBD2. There are 16 residues in the CDR3. Trimming removed 3 bases from V and 6 bases from J; junction bases left unmatched: 10. Germline CDR1 MDHEN, CDR2 SYDVKM. DNA of the CDR3: TGTGCCAGCAGTTTCCCCGGGGGGGCTAGGGGCAATGAGCAGTTCTTC. Translation gives CASSFPGGARGNEQFF. Full variable domain (rest looked up from reference TRBV28 and TRBJ2-1): DVKVTQSSRYLVKRTGEKVFLECVQDMDHENMFWYRQDPGLGLRLIYFSYDVKMKEKGDIPEGYSVSREKKERFSLILESASTNQTSMYLCASSFPGGARGNEQFFGPGTRLTVL.

This clonotype has just a few counts. The rearrangement uses TRBV5-1 and TRBJ2-7; weak D call: TRBD2 (5 bases). The assigned J gene may be wrong: the sequence end matches TRBJ2-5 better. The CDR3 spans 14 residues. Germline CDR1 is SGHRS and CDR2 is YFSETQ. The CDR3 here is CASSLDSGYGTQYF. CDR3 coding DNA: TGCGCCAGCAGCTTGGACAGCGGATATGGGACCCAGTACTTC.

The gene calls are TRBV28 and TRBJ2-7, with TRBD2 matching 12 bases. CDR1 is MDHEN and CDR2 is SYDVKM in the germline V gene. The CDR3 contains 17 residues. J was trimmed by 0 bases and V by 5 bases; bases with no gene match: 8. The CDR3 DNA reads TGTGCCAGCAGTAACCCGGGACTAGCGGGCAACTCCTACGAGCAGTACTTC. Encoded protein: CASSNPGLAGNSYEQYF.

The rearrangement uses TRBV10-3 and TRBJ2-7, with TRBD1 identical over 11 bases. The V segment lost 6 bases and the J segment 5 bases; nucleotides outside the gene matches: 6. The CDR3 length is 14 residues. Germline CDR1 and CDR2: ENHRY and SYGVKD. DNA for the CDR3: TGTGCCATCAGCACCAGGGACAGGGGGAACGAGCAGTACTTC. Protein: CAISTRDRGNEQYF.

The chain links TRBV4-1 to TRBJ1-5, with D perhaps TRBD1 (5 bases). With 4 bases removed from V and 0 bases from J, the gap between germline ends came to 10 bases. The CDR3 consists of 15 residues. Per germline, CDR1 MGHRA and CDR2 YSYEKL. CDR3 DNA: TGCGCCAGCAGCCCGAGACAGCTTAGCAATCAGCCCCAGCATTTT. Amino acid sequence: CASSPRQLSNQPQHF.

The genes are TRBV12-3 or TRBV12-4 and TRBJ2-3; 7 bases map to TRBD2. The CDR3 spans 14 residues. The trim removed 3 bases at V and 3 bases at J, leaving 3 bases unmatched. The CDR3 protein is CASSLGLQTDTQYF. Written as DNA, the CDR3 is TGTGCCAGCAGTTTGGGACTACAAACAGATACGCAGTATTTT.

This chain uses TRBV6-2 or TRBV6-3 with TRBJ1-1; D might be TRBD1 (6 bases). This CDR3 is built from 14 residues. Germline loops: CDR1 MNHEY, CDR2 SVGEGT. Between the trimmed V and J ends, which lost 6 bases and 1 base, there was a span of 12 bases. Here the CDR3 reads CASRRVTGNTEAFF. CDR3 DNA: TGTGCCAGCAGACGAGTGACAGGGAACACTGAAGCTTTCTTT.

The genes are TRBV4-2 and TRBJ2-1, with TRBD2 matching over 11 bases. From germline, CDR1 is LGHNA and CDR2 YNFKEQ. J gave up 7 bases and V 4 bases, and 12 bases lay outside the gene matches. The CDR3 loop spans 17 amino acids. DNA of the CDR3: TGTGCCAGCAGCCCGCCCGGACTAGCGGGTGGGTTGAATGAGCAGTTCTTC. It codes for CASSPPGLAGGLNEQFF.

This clonotype was seen repeatedly, ten times or more. This chain joins TRBV4-2 and TRBJ2-7, with 7 bases that match TRBD2. The CDR3 contains 18 residues. V dropped 0 bases and J dropped 3; count of bases not matched to a gene: 14. The germline CDR1 and CDR2 sequences are LGHNA and YNFKEQ. CDR3 bases: TGTGCCAGCAGCCAAGAGATCTCGGCTAGCGGTTCCTACTACGAGCAGTACTTC. The encoded protein is CASSQEISASGSYYEQYF.

The chain uses TRBV12-5 and TRBJ2-2; no clear D. Germline assignment: CDR1 LGHNT and CDR2 FRNRAP. The CDR3 is made up of 12 amino acids. V shed 4 bases and J shed 5 bases, with 5 bases lying between them. CDR3 protein: CASGSWTGELFF. CDR3 nucleotide sequence: TGTGCTAGTGGTTCGTGGACCGGGGAGCTGTTTTTT.

The table lists this clonotype with a count of one. This sequence joins TRBV4-1 and TRBJ2-1; D is perhaps TRBD2 (7 bases). The germline V gene encodes CDR1 MGHRA and CDR2 YSYEKL. This CDR3 comprises 16 residues. V shed 1 base and J shed 7 bases, with 17 bases lying between them. The CDR3 DNA is TGCGCCAGCAGCCAAGCTAGAGGGGGGGCGGGAAATGAGCAGTTCTTC. Its translation: CASSQARGGAGNEQFF.

The chain carries TRBV7-9 and TRBJ1-2, with D hard to call. CDR1 and CDR2 (germline): SEHNR, FQNEAQ (reference sequence). This CDR3 is 13 amino acids long. Between the trimmed V and J ends, which lost 5 bases and 4 bases, there was a span of 11 bases. The CDR3 DNA reads as TGTGCCAGCAGCGTAGGGCAGATCTATGGCTACACCTTC. Protein: CASSVGQIYGYTF. The whole variable domain, remainder taken from reference TRBV7-9 and TRBJ1-2, is DTGVSQNPRHKITKRGQNVTFRCDPISEHNRLYWYRQTLGQGPEFLTYFQNEAQLEKSRLLSDRFSAERPKGSFSTLEIQRTEQGDSAMYLCASSVGQIYGYTFGSGTRLTVV.

This clonotype has a handful of counts. J is TRBJ2-7 and V is TRBV5-1; 7 bases map to TRBD2. J lost 2 bases, V lost 0 bases, and 5 bases had no gene match. CDR1 and CDR2 (germline): SGHRS, YFSETQ. This CDR3 has 15 amino acids. In DNA form, the CDR3 reads TGCGCCAGCAGCTTGGGGCTAGCGGAGACCTACGAGCAGTACTTC. Amino acids: CASSLGLAETYEQYF.

The chain employs TRBV5-1 and TRBJ2-5; TRBD1 matches at 8 bases. In germline, CDR1 is SGHRS, CDR2 YFSETQ. The CDR3 loop spans 15 amino acids. The V gene end was trimmed by 7 bases and the J gene end by 4 bases; junction bases not matched to a gene: 12. The DNA for the CDR3 is TGCGCCAGCGGCGCTTCAGGGGGCGGTGGAGAGACCCAGTACTTC. As protein: CASGASGGGGETQYF.

This chain links TRBV10-3 with TRBJ2-1; TRBD2 might be the D (6 bases). This CDR3 is built from 15 residues. Germline CDR1 and CDR2: ENHRY and SYGVKD. Trimming took 4 bases from V and 4 from J, leaving 14 bases between them. The CDR3 is CAISGIIRGYNEQFF. The CDR3 nucleotides are TGTGCCATCAGTGGAATAATACGGGGGTACAATGAGCAGTTCTTC.

The chain carries TRBV28 and TRBJ2-1; TRBD1 matches 8 bases. The CDR3 sequence is 14 residues long. J lost 4 bases, V lost 7 bases, and 6 bases had no gene match. The germline gives CDR1 MDHEN, CDR2 SYDVKM. The CDR3 region is CASIPGTGYNEQFF. CDR3 DNA: TGTGCCAGCATCCCCGGGACAGGTTACAATGAGCAGTTCTTC.

The rearrangement links TRBV19 to TRBJ2-5; possibly TRBD1 for D (6 bases). Germline V CDR1 and CDR2: LNHDA, SQIVND (reference sequence). The length of the CDR3 is 14 residues. Trimming took off 6 bases at V and 1 base at J, with 12 bases between the two ends. CDR3 bases: TGTGCCAGTAGCCCAGGGGCCCTCCAAGAGACCCAGTACTTC. This translates into CASSPGALQETQYF.

This CDR3 reads CASSFESLNTGELFF. The CDR3 bases are TGTGCCAGCAGTTTCGAGTCTTTAAACACCGGGGAGCTGTTTTTT. The J gene is TRBJ2-2, the V gene TRBV28, with unresolved D. Germline V lookup: CDR1 MDHEN, CDR2 SYDVKM. Trimming shortened V by 3 bases and J by 2 bases, and 10 bases separated the two germline ends. CDR3 length: 15 residues.

This clonotype came up once. The V and J genes are TRBV24-1 and TRBJ1-1, with a tentative D call TRBD1 (6 bases). CDR1 is KGHDR and CDR2 is SFDVKD in the germline V gene. This CDR3 has 14 residues. The V end lost 7 bases, the J end lost 3 bases, and 14 bases lay between the germline ends. CDR3 bases: TGTGCCACCAGGCTGGGAGGGGGTTACACTGAAGCTTTCTTT. It is translated as CATRLGGGYTEAFF.

The chain's CDR3 is CASSPRQQTGYTF. DNA for the CDR3: TGTGCCAGCAGCCCGCGACAACAGACTGGCTACACCTTC. The chain couples TRBV3-1 to TRBJ1-2; no clear D gene. Trimming took 4 bases from V and 7 from J, leaving 13 bases between them. CDR1 is LGHDT, CDR2 YNNKEL, per germline (reference sequence). The CDR3 loop spans 13 amino acids.

This chain joins TRBV5-1 and TRBJ2-5, with 7 bases identical to TRBD2. CDR3 length: 14 residues. Unmatched junction bases numbered 4, after V lost 0 bases and J lost 5 bases. Looked up from germline, CDR1 is SGHRS and CDR2 is YFSETQ. This CDR3 reads CASSLAGTTETQYF. The CDR3 coding sequence is TGCGCCAGCAGCTTGGCCGGGACTACGGAGACCCAGTACTTC.